This T cell receptor beta chain comes out of a study of T cell responses to AZD1222 COVID-19 vaccine. Comments on this clone: What it recognizes is unknown.

Generated by immunoSEQ multiplex PCR, the TCRdb table keeps only in-frame clones and is missing some. The sample shows about 130,000 clones, roughly 93% of them seen only once. Regarding the study as a whole: Targets within unmutated variant regions were reportedly found for nearly half of spike-specific TCRs.

This TCR was recovered from an adult who received the AZD1222 COVID-19 vaccine. This specimen consisted of peripheral blood, obtained 28 days after the second AZD1222 dose.

The CDR3 spells CATRDRATDTQYF. The DNA of the CDR3 is TGTGCCACCCGGGACAGGGCCACAGATACGCAGTATTTT. V is TRBV19 and J is TRBJ2-3; 9 nucleotides line up with TRBD1. V lost 10 bases to trimming and J lost 2 bases; unmatched junction nucleotides: 4. Germline CDR1 LNHDA, CDR2 SQIVND (reference sequence). The CDR3 has 13 amino acids.